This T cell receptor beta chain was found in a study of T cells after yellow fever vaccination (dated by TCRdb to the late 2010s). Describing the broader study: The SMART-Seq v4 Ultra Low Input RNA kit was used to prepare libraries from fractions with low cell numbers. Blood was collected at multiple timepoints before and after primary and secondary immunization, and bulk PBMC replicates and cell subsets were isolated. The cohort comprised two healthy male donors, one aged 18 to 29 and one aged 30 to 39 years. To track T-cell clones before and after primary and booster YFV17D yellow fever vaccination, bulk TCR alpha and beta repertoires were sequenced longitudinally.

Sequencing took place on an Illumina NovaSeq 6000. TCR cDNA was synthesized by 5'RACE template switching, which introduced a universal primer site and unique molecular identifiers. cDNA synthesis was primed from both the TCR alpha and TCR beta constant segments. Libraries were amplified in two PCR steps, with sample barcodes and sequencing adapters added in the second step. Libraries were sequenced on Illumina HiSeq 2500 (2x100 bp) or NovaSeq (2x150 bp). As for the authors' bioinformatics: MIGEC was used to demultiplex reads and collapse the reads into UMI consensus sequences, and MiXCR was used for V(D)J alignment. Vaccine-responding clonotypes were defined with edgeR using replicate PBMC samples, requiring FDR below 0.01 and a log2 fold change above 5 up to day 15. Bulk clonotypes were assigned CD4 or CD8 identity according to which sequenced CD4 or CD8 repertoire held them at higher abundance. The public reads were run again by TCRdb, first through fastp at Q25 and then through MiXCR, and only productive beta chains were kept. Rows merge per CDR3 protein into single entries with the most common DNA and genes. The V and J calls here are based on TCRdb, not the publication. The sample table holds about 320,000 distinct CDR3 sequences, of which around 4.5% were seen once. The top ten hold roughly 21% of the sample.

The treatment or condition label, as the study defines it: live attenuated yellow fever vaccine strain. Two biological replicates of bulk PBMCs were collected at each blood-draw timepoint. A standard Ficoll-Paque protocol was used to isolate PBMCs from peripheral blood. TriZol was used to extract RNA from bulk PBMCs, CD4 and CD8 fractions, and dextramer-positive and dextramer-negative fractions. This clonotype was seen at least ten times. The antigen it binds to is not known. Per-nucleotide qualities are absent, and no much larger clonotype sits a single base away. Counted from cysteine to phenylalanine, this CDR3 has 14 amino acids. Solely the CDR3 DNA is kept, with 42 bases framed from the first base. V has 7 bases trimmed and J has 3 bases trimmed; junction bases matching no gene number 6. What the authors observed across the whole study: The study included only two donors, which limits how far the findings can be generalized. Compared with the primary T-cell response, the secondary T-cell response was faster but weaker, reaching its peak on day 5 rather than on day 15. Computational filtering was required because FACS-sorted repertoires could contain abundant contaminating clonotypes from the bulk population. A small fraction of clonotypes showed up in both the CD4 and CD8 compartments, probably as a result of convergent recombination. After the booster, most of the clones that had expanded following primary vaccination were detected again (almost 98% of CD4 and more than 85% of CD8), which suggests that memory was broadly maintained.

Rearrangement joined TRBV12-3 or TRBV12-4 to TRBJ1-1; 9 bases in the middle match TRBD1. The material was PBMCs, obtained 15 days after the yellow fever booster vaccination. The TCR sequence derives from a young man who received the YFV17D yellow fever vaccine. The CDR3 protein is CASTAGQGDTEAFF. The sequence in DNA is TGTGCCAGCACCGCGGGACAGGGAGACACTGAAGCTTTCTTT.